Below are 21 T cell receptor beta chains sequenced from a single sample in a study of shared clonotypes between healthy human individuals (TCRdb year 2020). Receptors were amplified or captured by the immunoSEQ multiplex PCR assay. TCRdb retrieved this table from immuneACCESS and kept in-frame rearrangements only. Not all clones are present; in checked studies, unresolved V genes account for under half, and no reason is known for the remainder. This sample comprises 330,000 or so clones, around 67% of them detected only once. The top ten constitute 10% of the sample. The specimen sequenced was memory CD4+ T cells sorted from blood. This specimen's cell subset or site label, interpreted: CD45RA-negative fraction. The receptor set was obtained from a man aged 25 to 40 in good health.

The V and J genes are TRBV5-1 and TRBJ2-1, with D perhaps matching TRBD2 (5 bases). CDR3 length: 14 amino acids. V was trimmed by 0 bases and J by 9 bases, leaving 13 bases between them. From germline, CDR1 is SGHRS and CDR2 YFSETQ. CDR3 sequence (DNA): TGCGCCAGCAGCTTGGCACCCTCCCGGGGTGAGCAGTTCTTC. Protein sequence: CASSLAPSRGEQFF.

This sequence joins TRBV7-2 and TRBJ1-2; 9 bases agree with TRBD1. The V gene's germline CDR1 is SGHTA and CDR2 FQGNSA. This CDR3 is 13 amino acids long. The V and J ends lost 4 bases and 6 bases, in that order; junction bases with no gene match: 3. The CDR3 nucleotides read TGTGCCAGCAGCTGGGACAGGGCTGATGGCTACACCTTC. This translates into CASSWDRADGYTF.

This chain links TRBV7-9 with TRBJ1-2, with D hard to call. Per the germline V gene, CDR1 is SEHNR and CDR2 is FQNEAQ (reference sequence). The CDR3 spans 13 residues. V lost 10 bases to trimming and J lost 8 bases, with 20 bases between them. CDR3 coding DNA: TGTGCCATCTTACTAGGCACCCTACGGGGCTACACCTTC. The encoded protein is CAILLGTLRGYTF. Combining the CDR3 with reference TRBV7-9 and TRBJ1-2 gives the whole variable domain DTGVSQNPRHKITKRGQNVTFRCDPISEHNRLYWYRQTLGQGPEFLTYFQNEAQLEKSRLLSDRFSAERPKGSFSTLEIQRTEQGDSAMYLCAILLGTLRGYTFGSGTRLTVV.

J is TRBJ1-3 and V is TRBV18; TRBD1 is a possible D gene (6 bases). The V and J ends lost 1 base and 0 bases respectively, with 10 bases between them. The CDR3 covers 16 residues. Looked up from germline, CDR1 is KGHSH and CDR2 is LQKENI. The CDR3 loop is CASSPQAGVSGNTIYF. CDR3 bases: TGTGCCAGCTCACCACAGGCAGGGGTCTCTGGAAACACCATATATTTT.

The CDR3: CASRDRLSGNTIYF. The CDR3, as DNA: TGCGCCAGCAGGGACAGGCTCTCTGGAAACACCATATATTTT. This rearrangement joins TRBV5-1 to TRBJ1-3; 7 nucleotides align to TRBD1. Germline CDR1 SGHRS, CDR2 YFSETQ. This CDR3 region has 14 residues. The ends lost 5 bases at V and 0 bases at J; junction bases unmatched: 2.

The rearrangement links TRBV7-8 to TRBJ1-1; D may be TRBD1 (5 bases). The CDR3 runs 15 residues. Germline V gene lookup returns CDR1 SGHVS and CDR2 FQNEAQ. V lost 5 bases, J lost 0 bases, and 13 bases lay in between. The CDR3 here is CASSIDGHLNTEAFF. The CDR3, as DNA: TGTGCCAGCAGCATCGATGGACACCTGAACACTGAAGCTTTCTTT.

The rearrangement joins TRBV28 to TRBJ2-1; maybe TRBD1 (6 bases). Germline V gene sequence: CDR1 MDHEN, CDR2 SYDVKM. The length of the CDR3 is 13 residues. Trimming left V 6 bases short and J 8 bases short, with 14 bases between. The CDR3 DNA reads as TGTGCCAGCAGAGGGCGATGGGGGCATGAGCAGTTCTTC. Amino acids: CASRGRWGHEQFF.

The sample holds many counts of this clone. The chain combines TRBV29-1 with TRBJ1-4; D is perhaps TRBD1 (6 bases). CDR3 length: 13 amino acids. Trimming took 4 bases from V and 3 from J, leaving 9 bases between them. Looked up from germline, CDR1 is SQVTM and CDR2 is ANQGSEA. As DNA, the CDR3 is TGCAGCGTTGGGGAGGGGGCTAATGAAAAACTGTTTTTT. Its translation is CSVGEGANEKLFF.

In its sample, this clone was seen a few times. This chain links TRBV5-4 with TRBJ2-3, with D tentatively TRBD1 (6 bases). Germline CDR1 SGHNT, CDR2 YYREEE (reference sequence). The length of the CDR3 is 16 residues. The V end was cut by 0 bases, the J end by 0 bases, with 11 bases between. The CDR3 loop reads CASSLDIRGSTDTQYF. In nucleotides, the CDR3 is TGTGCCAGCAGCTTGGATATTAGGGGGAGCACAGATACGCAGTATTTT.

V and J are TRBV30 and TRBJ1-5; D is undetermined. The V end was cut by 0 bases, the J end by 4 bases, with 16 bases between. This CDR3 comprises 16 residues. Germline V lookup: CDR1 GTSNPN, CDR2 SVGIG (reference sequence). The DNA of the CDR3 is TGTGCCTGGAGTGTTGGTGGGGTCTCTGATAATCAGCCCCAGCATTTT. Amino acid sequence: CAWSVGGVSDNQPQHF.

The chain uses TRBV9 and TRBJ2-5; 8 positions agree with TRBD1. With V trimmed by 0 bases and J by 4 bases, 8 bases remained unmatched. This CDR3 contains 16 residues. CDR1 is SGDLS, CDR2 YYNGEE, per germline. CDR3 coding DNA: TGTGCCAGCAGCGTAGCAGGGGGCAACATGGGAGAGACCCAGTACTTC. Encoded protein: CASSVAGGNMGETQYF.

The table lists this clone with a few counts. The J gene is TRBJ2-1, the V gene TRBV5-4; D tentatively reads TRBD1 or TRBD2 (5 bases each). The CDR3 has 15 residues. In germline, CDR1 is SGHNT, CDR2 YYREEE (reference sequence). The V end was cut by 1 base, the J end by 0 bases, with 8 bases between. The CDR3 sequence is CASSLWGTSYNEQFF. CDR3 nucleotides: TGTGCCAGCAGCTTGTGGGGGACCTCCTACAATGAGCAGTTCTTC.

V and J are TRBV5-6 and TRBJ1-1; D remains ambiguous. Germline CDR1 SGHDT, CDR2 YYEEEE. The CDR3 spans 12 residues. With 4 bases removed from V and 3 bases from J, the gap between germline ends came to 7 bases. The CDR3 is CASSRRHTEAFF. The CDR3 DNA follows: TGTGCCAGCAGCCGGCGACACACTGAAGCTTTCTTT.

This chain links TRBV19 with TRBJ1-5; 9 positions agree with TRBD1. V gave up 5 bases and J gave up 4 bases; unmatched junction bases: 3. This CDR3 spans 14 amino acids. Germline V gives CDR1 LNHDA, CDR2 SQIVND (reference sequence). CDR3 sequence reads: CASSPGQGNQPQHF. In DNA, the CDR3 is TGTGCCAGTAGTCCGGGACAGGGAAATCAGCCCCAGCATTTT.

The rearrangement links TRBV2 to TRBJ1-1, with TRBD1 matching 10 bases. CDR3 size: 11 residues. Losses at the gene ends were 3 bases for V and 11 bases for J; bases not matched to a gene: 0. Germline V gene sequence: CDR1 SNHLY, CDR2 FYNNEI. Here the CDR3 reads CASSEGQGAFF. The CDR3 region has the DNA TGTGCCAGCAGTGAGGGACAGGGGGCTTTCTTT.

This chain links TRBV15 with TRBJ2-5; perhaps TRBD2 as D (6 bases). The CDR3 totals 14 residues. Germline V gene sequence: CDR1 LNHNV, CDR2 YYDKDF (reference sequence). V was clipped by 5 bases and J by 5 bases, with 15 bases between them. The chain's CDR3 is CATSPGDSSETQYF. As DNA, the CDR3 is TGTGCCACCAGCCCTGGGGACTCGTCGGAGACCCAGTACTTC.

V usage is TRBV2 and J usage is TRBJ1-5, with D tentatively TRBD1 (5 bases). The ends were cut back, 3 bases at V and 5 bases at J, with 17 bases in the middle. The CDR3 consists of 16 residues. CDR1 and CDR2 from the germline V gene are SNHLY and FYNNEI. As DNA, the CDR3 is TGTGCCAGCAGTGATGGGACCTTAGCGGCTCATCAGCCCCAGCATTTT. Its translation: CASSDGTLAAHQPQHF.

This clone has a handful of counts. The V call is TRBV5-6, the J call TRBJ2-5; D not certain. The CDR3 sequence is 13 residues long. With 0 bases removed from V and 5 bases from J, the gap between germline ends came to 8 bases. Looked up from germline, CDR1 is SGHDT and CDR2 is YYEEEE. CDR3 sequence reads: CASSLGQRETQYF. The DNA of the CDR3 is TGTGCCAGCAGCTTGGGTCAGAGGGAGACCCAGTACTTC.

CDR3 sequence reads: CASSPPGLEYTEQFF. The CDR3, as DNA: TGTGCCAGCAGCCCGCCGGGACTAGAATACACGGAGCAGTTCTTC. This rearrangement joins TRBV11-2 to TRBJ2-1; 8 nucleotides align to TRBD2. The V segment lost 5 bases and the J segment 10 bases; nucleotides outside the gene matches: 13. The CDR3 covers 15 residues. The V gene's germline CDR1 is SGHAT and CDR2 FQNNGV.

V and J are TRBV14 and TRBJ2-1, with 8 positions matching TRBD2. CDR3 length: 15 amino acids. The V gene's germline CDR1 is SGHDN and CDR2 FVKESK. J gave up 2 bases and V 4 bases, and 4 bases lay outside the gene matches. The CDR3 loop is CASSLTAGAYNEQFF. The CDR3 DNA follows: TGTGCCAGCAGCCTTACAGCGGGGGCCTACAATGAGCAGTTCTTC. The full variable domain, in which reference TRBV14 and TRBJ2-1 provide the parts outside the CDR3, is EAGVTQFPSHSVIEKGQTVTLRCDPISGHDNLYWYRRVMGKEIKFLLHFVKESKQDESGMPNNRFLAERTGGTYSTLKVQPAELEDSGVYFCASSLTAGAYNEQFFGPGTRLTVL.

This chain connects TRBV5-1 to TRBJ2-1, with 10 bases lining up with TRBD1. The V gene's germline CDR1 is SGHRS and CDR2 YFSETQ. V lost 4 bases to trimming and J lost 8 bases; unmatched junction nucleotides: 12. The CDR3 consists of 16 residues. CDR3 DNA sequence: TGCGCCAGCAGCGTACGCCTGGGACAGGGGTGGGATGAGCAGTTCTTC. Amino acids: CASSVRLGQGWDEQFF. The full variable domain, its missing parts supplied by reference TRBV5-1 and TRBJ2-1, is KAGVTQTPRYLIKTRGQQVTLSCSPISGHRSVSWYQQTPGQGLQFLFEYFSETQRNKGNFPGRFSGRQFSNSRSEMNVSTLELGDSALYLCASSVRLGQGWDEQFFGPGTRLTVL.